These T cell receptor beta chains were read from a single sample in a study of blood T cell repertoires in COVID-19. Some clones are missing from TCRdb's copy, which holds only in-frame ones; the method was immunoSEQ multiplex PCR. The repertoire consists of a few hundred thousand clones, with 83% occurring once and the leading ten covering 6.5% to 9%. Sequenced: peripheral blood. The receptors here all came from a woman aged 50 to 60 with acute or convalescent COVID-19. Each CDR3 is given with its conserved first and last residue. D genes are given only for firm matches. Some rows have no size entry. The others give once, few or many, or a class for an expanded clone.

>NA|TRBJ2-7|many|TRBV20-1
CSASRGYEQYF
TGCAGTGCTAGCCGCGGGTACGAGCAGTACTTC
>TRBD1|TRBJ2-1|NA|TRBV19
CASSVIQGSEQFF
TGTGCCAGTAGTGTCATACAGGGGAGTGAGCAGTTCTTC
>NA|TRBJ1-5|NA|TRBV12-3/TRBV12-4
CASRTQENQPQHF
TGTGCCAGCAGAACACAGGAGAATCAGCCCCAGCATTTT
>NA|TRBJ1-2|once|TRBV6-2/TRBV6-3
CASSYVRGYGYTF
TGTGCCAGCAGTTACGTCCGGGGCTATGGCTACACCTTC
>NA|TRBJ1-1|NA|TRBV7-9
CASGQEAFF
TGTGCCAGCGGTCAGGAAGCTTTCTTT
>TRBD1|TRBJ2-7|few|TRBV5-1
CASTPIPGQGFGEQYF
TGCGCCAGCACCCCTATCCCGGGACAGGGCTTTGGGGAGCAGTACTTC
>NA|TRBJ2-7|NA|TRBV4-2
CASSQVLAAHYEQYF
TGTGCCAGCAGCCAAGTACTCGCGGCCCACTACGAGCAGTACTTC
>NA|TRBJ1-5|NA|TRBV10-2
CASKDRGSNQPQHF
TGCGCCAGCAAGGACCGGGGAAGCAATCAGCCCCAGCATTTT
>TRBD1|TRBJ2-7|NA|TRBV6-5
CASSFSGTGTYEQYF
TGTGCCAGCAGCTTCTCCGGGACAGGGACCTACGAGCAGTACTTC
>TRBD1|TRBJ1-4|NA|TRBV5-1
CASSPGTAANEKLFF
TGCGCCAGCAGCCCTGGGACAGCAGCTAATGAAAAACTGTTTTTT
>TRBD2|TRBJ2-2|few|TRBV9
CASTSSGINTGELFF
TGTGCCAGCACCTCGAGCGGGATCAACACCGGGGAGCTGTTTTTT
>TRBD2|TRBJ2-3|NA|TRBV7-9
CASSLDLAGVMTDTQYF
TGTGCCAGCAGCTTAGATCTAGCGGGAGTGATGACAGATACGCAGTATTTT
>NA|TRBJ2-3|NA|TRBV18
CASSPRTGSYTDTQYF
TGTGCCAGCTCACCACGAACCGGGTCCTACACAGATACGCAGTATTTT
>NA|TRBJ2-5|NA|TRBV2
CASSRSSRDQETQYF
TGTGCCAGCAGTCGGAGTAGTCGTGACCAAGAGACCCAGTACTTC
>NA|TRBJ2-7|NA|TRBV30
CAWSGGLGGQYF
TGTGCCTGGAGTGGCGGGCTGGGGGGGCAGTACTTC
>NA|TRBJ1-1|NA|TRBV7-6
CASIRDTEAFF
TGTGCCAGTATCAGGGACACTGAAGCTTTCTTT
>TRBD2|TRBJ2-5|NA|TRBV7-2
CASSKGSGRATETQYF
TGTGCCAGCAGCAAGGGTAGCGGGAGGGCCACAGAGACCCAGTACTTC
>TRBD2|TRBJ2-3|NA|TRBV7-8
CASRSGTRVPDTQYF
TGTGCCAGCAGGTCCGGGACTAGGGTTCCAGATACGCAGTATTTT
>NA|TRBJ1-4|NA|TRBV9
CASSVGGHWANEKLFF
TGTGCCAGCAGCGTAGGAGGACATTGGGCTAATGAAAAACTGTTTTTT
>NA|TRBJ1-3|NA|TRBV19
CASSTQTTVGPGNTIYF
TGTGCCAGTAGTACACAGACGACAGTAGGCCCTGGAAACACCATATATTTT
>NA|TRBJ2-5|NA|TRBV29-1
CSAAAGVSETQYF
TGCAGCGCCGCGGCCGGGGTTAGTGAGACCCAGTACTTC
>NA|TRBJ2-7|few|TRBV24-1
CATGLSPRGGDSSSYYEQYF
TGTGCCACGGGACTTAGTCCCAGGGGAGGGGATTCGTCTTCGTACTACGAGCAGTACTTC
>NA|TRBJ2-7|NA|TRBV7-2
CASSSTVTYEQYF
TGTGCCAGCAGCTCGACAGTAACCTACGAGCAGTACTTC
>TRBD2|TRBJ2-1|many|TRBV7-7
CASSQGSTSGTSEQFF
TGTGCCAGCAGCCAAGGGTCGACTAGCGGGACCTCCGAGCAGTTCTTC
>TRBD1|TRBJ1-5|NA|TRBV30
CAWSADRGLGQPQHF
TGTGCCTGGAGTGCCGACAGGGGGTTAGGGCAGCCCCAGCATTTT
>TRBD2|TRBJ2-1|NA|TRBV7-2
CASSYSGGSYNEQFF
TGTGCCAGCAGCTATAGCGGGGGCTCCTACAATGAGCAGTTCTTC
>TRBD1|TRBJ1-2|NA|TRBV7-8
CASSLRTGDPNYGYTF
TGTGCCAGCAGCTTAAGGACAGGGGACCCTAACTATGGCTACACCTTC
>NA|TRBJ1-4|NA|TRBV5-1
CASSRPGEGEKLFF
TGCGCCAGCAGCCGGCCGGGGGAGGGTGAAAAACTGTTTTTT
>NA|TRBJ2-7|few|TRBV6-2/TRBV6-3
CASSATLGKYF
TGTGCCAGCAGTGCGACTCTCGGCAAGTACTTC
>TRBD1|TRBJ2-1|NA|TRBV6-5
CASRTGAPYNEQFF
TGTGCCAGCAGGACAGGGGCCCCCTACAATGAGCAGTTCTTC
>TRBD1|TRBJ2-3|NA|TRBV11-3
CASRASGQGLDTQYF
TGTGCCAGCAGGGCCTCGGGACAGGGGCTGGATACGCAGTATTTT
>TRBD1|TRBJ1-6|NA|TRBV28
CASSLMGQGNSPLHF
TGTGCCAGCAGTTTAATGGGACAGGGTAATTCACCCCTCCACTTT
>NA|TRBJ1-1|NA|TRBV11-3
CASSRAVGTEAFF
TGTGCCAGCTCTCGTGCGGTCGGCACTGAAGCTTTCTTT
>NA|TRBJ1-4|NA|TRBV6-1
CASSEAVRGALPTNEKLFF
TGTGCCAGCAGTGAAGCGGTAAGGGGCGCCCTACCAACTAATGAAAAACTGTTTTTT
>NA|TRBJ2-3|few|TRBV5-1
CASTNTDTQYF
TGCGCCAGCACTAACACAGATACGCAGTATTTT
>NA|TRBJ2-7|few|TRBV7-2
CASSLTSHPGYEQYF
TGTGCCAGCAGCCTTACTAGTCACCCCGGGTACGAGCAGTACTTC
>NA|TRBJ1-2|NA|TRBV5-1
CASSSWESYGYTF
TGCGCCAGCAGCTCCTGGGAGTCCTATGGCTACACCTTC
>TRBD2|TRBJ2-3|NA|TRBV7-9
CASSLGTSGTHTDTQYF
TGTGCCAGCAGCTTAGGGACTAGCGGAACCCACACAGATACGCAGTATTTT
>NA|TRBJ1-1|NA|TRBV5-1
CASSPGGGTTEAFF
TGCGCCAGCAGCCCCGGGGGAGGGACCACTGAAGCTTTCTTT
>TRBD1|TRBJ2-3|NA|TRBV6-5
CASRDRGPDTQYF
TGTGCCAGCAGGGACAGGGGGCCGGATACGCAGTATTTT
>NA|TRBJ2-7|NA|TRBV7-9
CASSPPRPYEQYF
TGTGCCAGCAGCCCCCCCAGGCCATACGAGCAGTACTTC
>NA|TRBJ1-2|NA|TRBV19
CASSILGAHGYTF
TGTGCCAGTAGTATACTGGGGGCGCATGGCTACACCTTC
>TRBD2|TRBJ2-3|NA|TRBV5-4
CASSFPGLAGGDTQYF
TGTGCCAGCAGCTTTCCGGGACTAGCGGGAGGGGATACGCAGTATTTT
>TRBD2|TRBJ2-1|few|TRBV10-3
CAAIGTSGVSSYNEQFF
TGTGCCGCGATCGGGACTAGCGGCGTAAGCTCCTACAATGAGCAGTTCTTC
>NA|TRBJ2-7|NA|TRBV12-3/TRBV12-4
CASMVQGYEQYF
TGTGCCAGCATGGTCCAGGGCTACGAGCAGTACTTC
>TRBD2|TRBJ2-1|NA|TRBV15
CATSNYKSSGRGNEQFF
TGTGCCACCAGCAATTATAAGTCTAGCGGGAGGGGGAATGAGCAGTTCTTC
>NA|TRBJ2-7|NA|TRBV7-2
CASSNRRSEQYF
TGTGCCAGCAGCAACAGACGGTCCGAGCAGTACTTC
>NA|TRBJ1-1|few|TRBV19
CASKPTRQWGTEAFF
TGTGCCAGCAAACCTACCCGACAGTGGGGTACTGAAGCTTTCTTT
>NA|TRBJ2-7|NA|TRBV7-2
CASSLQDNYEQYF
TGTGCCAGCAGCTTACAGGACAACTACGAGCAGTACTTC
>NA|TRBJ1-6|NA|TRBV6-2/TRBV6-3
CASSQTGTHSPLHF
TGTGCCAGCAGTCAAACAGGGACGCATTCACCCCTCCACTTT
>TRBD2|TRBJ2-3|NA|TRBV10-3
CAISDIPLAGDTDTQYF
TGTGCCATCAGTGATATCCCTCTAGCGGGGGACACAGATACGCAGTATTTT
>TRBD2|TRBJ2-1|NA|TRBV9
CASSVVLAGGSSYNEQFF
TGTGCCAGCAGCGTAGTCCTAGCGGGTGGAAGCTCCTACAATGAGCAGTTCTTC
>NA|TRBJ1-1|few|TRBV12-3/TRBV12-4
CASSPGGTEAFF
TGTGCCAGCAGCCCCGGCGGCACTGAAGCTTTCTTT
>NA|TRBJ1-5|NA|TRBV4-1
CASSQEGRVNQPQHF
TGCGCCAGCAGCCAAGAGGGGAGAGTAAATCAGCCCCAGCATTTT